This T cell receptor beta chain was sequenced during a study of blood T cell repertoires in COVID-19 (dated by TCRdb to the early 2020s). As for the study more broadly: Samples covering the acute and convalescent phases of COVID-19 were provided by collaborators in the United States, Italy and Spain. The prospective study material was composed of cDNA or gDNA derived from T cells, B-cell-depleted T cells, or PBMCs. Deeply sampled blood TCRbeta repertoires from subjects exposed to, actively infected with, or recovered from COVID-19 were included in the dataset. The repertoires were made available in a free public database intended to serve as a resource for research on the immune response to SARS-CoV-2. The samples were drawn from the first 160 participants of the ongoing ImmuneRACE study and from under 1,500 subjects provided by 6 global collaborators. Sample metadata almost always included a de-identified subject ID, COVID-19 status, age in years and sex. Where available, HLA class I and class II types were taken from metadata supplied by the sample provider and were not determined by assay-based typing. The research as a whole found: The amount of clinical and demographic metadata varied by source and participant and was provided uncurated.

CDR1 SGHNT and CDR2 YYREEE are derived from the germline V gene (reference sequence). Including the terminal cysteine and phenylalanine, the CDR3 comprises 15 residues. Only the CDR3 region is kept as DNA, spanning 45 bases read in frame from base 1. Germline trimming: 3 bases from V, 4 bases from J; junction bases outside gene matches: 3. The immunoSEQ Assay, a bias-controlled multiplex PCR, was used to amplify TCRbeta CDR3 regions from genomic DNA. Per the authors' processing: Within the assay, amplification of reference gene primers was used to estimate how many nucleated cells each sample contained. To quantify the absolute abundance of each unique TCRbeta CDR3 rearrangement, sequence reads were collapsed and filtered. For each sample, productive Simpson clonality was calculated by taking the square root of Simpson's diversity index across productive rearrangements. In its TCRdb copy, this immuneACCESS table keeps in-frame sequences only and misses some clones. Where compared with another copy, unresolved V genes explain less than half of these, and the others have no known cause. V and J calls and clone size are given by that table; D and trimming were obtained from the DNA. For this sample there are some 180,000 clones; roughly 80% appear just once. Clones ranked in the top ten supply 10% to 15% of the sample.

Remarks on this clone: There is no known antigen for this receptor. No clone much larger than this one lies a single base away; base qualities are absent.

At one collaborating source in Seattle, patients were enrolled during active infection and were followed longitudinally through the course of disease. Each collaborating institution followed its own protocols to collect whole blood in K2EDTA tubes. For TCRbeta analysis, collaborators shipped samples as frozen whole blood, isolated PBMCs, or DNA extracted from either of those sample types. The clonotype comes from an elderly woman with COVID-19, enrolled during active disease. Source material: peripheral blood. The chain employs TRBV5-4 and TRBJ2-1; a stretch of 11 junction bases matches TRBD1. CDR3 loop: CASSSGQGAYNEQFF. The DNA sequence is given as TGTGCCAGCAGCTCCGGACAGGGGGCGTACAATGAGCAGTTCTTC.